This T cell receptor (beta chain) was sequenced for a study of cytomegalovirus exposure and HLA in healthy donors. Among the 90 to 150 subjects of the validation cohort, separate from the roughly 670-subject first cohort, were the donors. Using immunoSEQ multiplex PCR, the repertoire was profiled, and TCRdb retains in-frame clones only, with some absent. The repertoire holds about 360,000 clones, with around 86% as singletons. The CDR3 runs 13 residues. Germline V CDR1 and CDR2: SNHLY, FYNNEI. V gave up 6 bases and J gave up 7 bases, with 15 bases separating them. This receptor was identified in a young woman in good health and CMV-seronegative. V usage is TRBV2 and J usage is TRBJ1-1; TRBD1 might be the D (5 bases). The sequenced material came from PBMCs. The CDR3 DNA follows: TGTGCCAGCAGACCAACTAAGCAGGGTGAAGCTTTCTTT. Translation gives CASRPTKQGEAFF. The full variable domain, its missing parts supplied by reference TRBV2 and TRBJ1-1, is EPEVTQTPSHQVTQMGQEVILRCVPISNHLYFYWYRQILGQKVEFLVSFYNNEISEKSEIFDDQFSVERPDGSNFTLKIRSTKLEDSAMYFCASRPTKQGEAFFGQGTRLTVV.